The clone carrying this TCR beta chain has only a few counts. Primers included in the PCR were 60 Vbeta and 13 Jbeta primers. Some clones are missing from TCRdb's copy, which holds only in-frame ones; the method was immunoSEQ multiplex PCR. This table has about 77,000 clones, 78% appearing once. The data were obtained in a study of cytomegalovirus exposure and HLA in healthy donors. Germline values: CDR1 MNHEY, CDR2 SMNVEV (reference sequence). V lost 3 bases to trimming and J lost 5 bases; unmatched junction nucleotides: 2. The CDR3 totals 13 residues. Input material: PBMCs. The rearrangement links TRBV27 to TRBJ1-2; 8 bases agree with TRBD1. The TCR was taken from a man aged 40-50 years in good health and CMV-seronegative. DNA of the CDR3: TGTGCCAGCAGTTTCCGACAGGGGTATGGCTACACCTTC. This codes for CASSFRQGYGYTF.